The T cell receptor (beta chain) described here comes from a study of blood T cell repertoires in COVID-19. The ends were cut back, 0 bases at V and 11 bases at J, with 16 bases in the middle. Germline V lookup: CDR1 SQVTM, CDR2 ANQGSEA. This CDR3 has 13 amino acids. Method: immunoSEQ multiplex PCR; TCRdb's copy keeps in-frame clones and lacks some. The sample has 110,000 or so clones, 75% to 90% seen once. The source material was peripheral blood. This receptor was identified in a human donor in a cohort sampled during active COVID-19. This sequence joins TRBV29-1 and TRBJ1-1, with D maybe TRBD1 (5 bases). DNA of the CDR3: TGCAGCGTTGAAGATCCTAGGGGCGGTTGGGCTTTCTTT. Its translation: CSVEDPRGGWAFF.